One TCR beta chain is described in this entry. Its antigen remains unknown. Clones were read by immunoSEQ multiplex PCR, and TCRdb kept only the in-frame ones, dropping some. The data contain around 61,000 clones, roughly 85% of them singletons. The CDR3 extends over 14 amino acids. Germline CDR1 is SGHTA and CDR2 is FQGNSA. V lost 1 base to trimming and J lost 6 bases, with 12 bases between them. This sample is part of a study of OX40 agonist ivuxolimab in advanced cancers. Regarding the study as a whole: Those patients achieving a partial response at 0.1-3.0 mg/kg showed among the lowest clonal expansion.

V and J are TRBV7-2 and TRBJ1-1, with a tentative D call TRBD1 (5 bases). This clonotype was sampled from an adult with an advanced solid tumor such as melanoma, head and neck, liver or kidney cancer. Specimen: CD4+ or CD8+ T cells sorted from blood, collected in a trial of the OX40 agonist ivuxolimab. DNA for the CDR3: TGTGCCAGCAGCTTAGGGCCGGGGGGGGCTGAAGCTTTCTTT. Protein sequence: CASSLGPGGAEAFF.